The following is a T cell receptor (beta chain) sequence with its context. Its target is unknown. The sample comes from a study of T cell repertoires in cytomegalovirus infection. Background on the study: Use of recently identified HLA-C-restricted and well-studied HLA-B-restricted CMV epitopes was part of the study. Public TCR beta signatures provided an indication of both CMV infection and a matching HLA type. Whole-study results and caveats: Based on cumulative public TCR beta family frequency, carriers of CMV plus the relevant HLA were identified. It was HLA-C-restricted CMV-specific TCR beta clonotypes that dominated the response ex vivo.

The V and J ends lost 0 bases and 3 bases respectively, with 9 bases between them. The CDR3 sequence is 15 residues long. Germline loops: CDR1 MNHEY, CDR2 SVGAGI. TCRdb independently ran MiXCR on the reads; one entry per CDR3 protein. The table has about 160,000 distinct CDR3 sequences, roughly 21% seen once. This sequence joins TRBV6-5 and TRBJ1-5, with D unresolved. This TCR came from a human donor in good health (CMV status not recorded). Some clones in this sample may be carry-over from other donors' samples. The sample was CD8+ T cells from cultured PBMCs, taken from culture after CMV antigen stimulation. In DNA form, the CDR3 reads TGTGCCAGCAGTTACTCGGACGGTCCCAATCAGCCCCAGCATTTT. Amino acids: CASSYSDGPNQPQHF.